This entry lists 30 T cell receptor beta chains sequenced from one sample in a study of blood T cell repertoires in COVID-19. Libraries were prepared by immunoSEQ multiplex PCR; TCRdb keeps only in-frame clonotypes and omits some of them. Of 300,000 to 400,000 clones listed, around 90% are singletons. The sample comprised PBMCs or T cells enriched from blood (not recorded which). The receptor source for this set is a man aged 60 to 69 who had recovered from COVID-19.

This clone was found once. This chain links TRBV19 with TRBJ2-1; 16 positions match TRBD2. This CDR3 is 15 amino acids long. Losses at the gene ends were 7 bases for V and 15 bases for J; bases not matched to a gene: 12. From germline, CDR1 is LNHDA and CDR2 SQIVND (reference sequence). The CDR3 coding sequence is TGTGCCAGTACCATCACCGGGACTAGCGGGAGGGCCGCGTTCTTC. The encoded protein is CASTITGTSGRAAFF.

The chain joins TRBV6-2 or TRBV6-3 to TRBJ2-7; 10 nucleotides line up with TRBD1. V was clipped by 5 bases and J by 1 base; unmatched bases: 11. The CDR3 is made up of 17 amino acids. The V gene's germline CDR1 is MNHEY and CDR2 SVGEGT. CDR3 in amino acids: CASSDRGLRSKSYEQYF. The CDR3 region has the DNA TGTGCCAGCAGTGACAGGGGGCTACGGTCTAAATCCTACGAGCAGTACTTC.

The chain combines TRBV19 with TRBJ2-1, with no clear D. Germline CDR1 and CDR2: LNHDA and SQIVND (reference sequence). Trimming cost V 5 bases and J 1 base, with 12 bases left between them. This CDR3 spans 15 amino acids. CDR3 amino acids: CASSLVRGSYNEQFF. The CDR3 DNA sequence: TGTGCCAGTAGTCTTGTGAGAGGATCCTACAATGAGCAGTTCTTC.

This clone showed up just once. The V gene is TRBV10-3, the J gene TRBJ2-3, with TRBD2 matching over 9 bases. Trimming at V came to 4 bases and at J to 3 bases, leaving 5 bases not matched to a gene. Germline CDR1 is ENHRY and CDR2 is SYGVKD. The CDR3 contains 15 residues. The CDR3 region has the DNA TGTGCCATCAGTGGAGGGACTAGCTCAACAGATACGCAGTATTTT. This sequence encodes CAISGGTSSTDTQYF.

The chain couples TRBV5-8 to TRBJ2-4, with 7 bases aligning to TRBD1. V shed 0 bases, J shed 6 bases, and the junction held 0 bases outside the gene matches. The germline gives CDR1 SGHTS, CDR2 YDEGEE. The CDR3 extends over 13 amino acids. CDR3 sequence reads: CASSLGQGNIQYF. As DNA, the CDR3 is TGTGCCAGCAGCTTGGGACAGGGAAACATTCAGTACTTC.

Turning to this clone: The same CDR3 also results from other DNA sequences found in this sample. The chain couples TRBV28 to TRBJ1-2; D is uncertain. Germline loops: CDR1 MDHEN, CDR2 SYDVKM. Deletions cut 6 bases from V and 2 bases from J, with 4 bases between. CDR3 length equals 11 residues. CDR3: CASSINYGYTF. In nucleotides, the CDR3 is TGTGCCAGCAGCATCAACTATGGCTACACCTTC.

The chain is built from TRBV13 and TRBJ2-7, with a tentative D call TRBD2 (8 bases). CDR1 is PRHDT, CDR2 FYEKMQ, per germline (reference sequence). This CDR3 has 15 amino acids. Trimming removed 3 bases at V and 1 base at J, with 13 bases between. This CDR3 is CASSFREGASYEQYF. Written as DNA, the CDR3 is TGTGCCAGCAGCTTTCGGGAGGGGGCTTCCTACGAGCAGTACTTC.

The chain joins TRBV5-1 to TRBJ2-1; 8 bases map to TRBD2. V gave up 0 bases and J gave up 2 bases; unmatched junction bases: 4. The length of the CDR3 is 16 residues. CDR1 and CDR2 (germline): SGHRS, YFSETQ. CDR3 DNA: TGCGCCAGCAGCTTGGGACTAGCGTCCGCCTACAATGAGCAGTTCTTC. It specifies CASSLGLASAYNEQFF.

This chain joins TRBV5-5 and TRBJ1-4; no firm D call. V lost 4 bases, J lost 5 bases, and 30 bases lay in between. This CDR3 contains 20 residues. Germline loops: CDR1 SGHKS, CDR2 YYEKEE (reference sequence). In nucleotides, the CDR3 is TGTGCCAGCAGCCCAACCCGGAGGACGGAGCTTCAAGGGATAAATGAAAAACTGTTTTTT. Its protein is CASSPTRRTELQGINEKLFF.

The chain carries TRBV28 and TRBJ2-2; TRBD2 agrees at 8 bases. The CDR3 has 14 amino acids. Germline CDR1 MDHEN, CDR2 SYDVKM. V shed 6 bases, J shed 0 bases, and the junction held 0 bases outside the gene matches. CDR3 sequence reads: CASRLAANTGELFF. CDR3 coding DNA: TGTGCCAGCAGACTAGCGGCGAACACCGGGGAGCTGTTTTTT. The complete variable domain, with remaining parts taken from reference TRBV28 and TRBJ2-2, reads DVKVTQSSRYLVKRTGEKVFLECVQDMDHENMFWYRQDPGLGLRLIYFSYDVKMKEKGDIPEGYSVSREKKERFSLILESASTNQTSMYLCASRLAANTGELFFGEGSRLTVL.

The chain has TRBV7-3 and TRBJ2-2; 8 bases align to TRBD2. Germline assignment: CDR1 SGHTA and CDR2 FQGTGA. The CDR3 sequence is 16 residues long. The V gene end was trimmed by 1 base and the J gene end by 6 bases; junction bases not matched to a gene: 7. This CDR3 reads CASSLIGTSRAGELFF. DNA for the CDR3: TGTGCCAGCAGCTTAATAGGGACTAGTAGGGCCGGGGAGCTGTTTTTT. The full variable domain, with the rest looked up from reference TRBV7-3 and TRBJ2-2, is GAGVSQTPSNKVTEKGKYVELRCDPISGHTALYWYRQSLGQGPEFLIYFQGTGAADDSGLPNDRFFAVRPEGSVSTLKIQRTERGDSAVYLCASSLIGTSRAGELFFGEGSRLTVL.

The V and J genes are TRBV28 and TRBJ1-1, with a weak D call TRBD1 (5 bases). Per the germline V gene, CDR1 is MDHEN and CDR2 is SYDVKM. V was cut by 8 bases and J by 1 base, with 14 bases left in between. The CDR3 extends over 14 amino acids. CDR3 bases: TGTGCCAGCGGGGCTATGCGGCGGAACACTGAAGCTTTCTTT. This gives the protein CASGAMRRNTEAFF.

The chain's CDR3 is CATSDLDGLAGSETQYF. DNA of the CDR3: TGTGCCACCAGTGACCTTGACGGACTAGCGGGAAGTGAGACCCAGTACTTC. The chain employs TRBV24-1 and TRBJ2-5; TRBD2 matches 12 bases. This CDR3 comprises 17 residues. Germline CDR1 and CDR2: KGHDR and SFDVKD. V was clipped by 4 bases and J by 5 bases; unmatched bases: 10.

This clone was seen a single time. This CDR3 reads CATSDRGTSPWSTQYF. The CDR3 nucleotides are TGTGCCACCAGTGACCGCGGGACTAGCCCCTGGAGTACGCAGTATTTT. The chain has TRBV24-1 and TRBJ2-3, with 9 bases matching TRBD2. Germline V gives CDR1 KGHDR, CDR2 SFDVKD. The CDR3 runs to 16 residues. The V gene end was trimmed by 4 bases and the J gene end by 8 bases; junction bases not matched to a gene: 12.

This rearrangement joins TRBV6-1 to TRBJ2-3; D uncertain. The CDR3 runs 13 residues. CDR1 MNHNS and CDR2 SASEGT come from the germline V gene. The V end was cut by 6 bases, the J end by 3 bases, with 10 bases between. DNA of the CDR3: TGTGCCAGCAGGACCTTAGCTACAGATACGCAGTATTTT. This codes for CASRTLATDTQYF.

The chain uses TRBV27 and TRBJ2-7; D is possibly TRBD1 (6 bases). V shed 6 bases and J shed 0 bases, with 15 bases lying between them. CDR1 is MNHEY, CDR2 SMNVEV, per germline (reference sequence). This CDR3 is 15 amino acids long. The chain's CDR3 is CASSQKGTSSYEQYF. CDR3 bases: TGTGCCAGCAGCCAAAAAGGGACAAGCTCCTACGAGCAGTACTTC.

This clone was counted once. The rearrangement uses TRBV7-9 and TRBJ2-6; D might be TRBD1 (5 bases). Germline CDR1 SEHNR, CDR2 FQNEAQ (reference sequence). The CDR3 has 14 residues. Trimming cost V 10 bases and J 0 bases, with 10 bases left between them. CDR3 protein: CAKQTGSGANVLTF. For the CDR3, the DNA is TGTGCCAAACAAACAGGCTCTGGGGCCAACGTCCTGACTTTC.

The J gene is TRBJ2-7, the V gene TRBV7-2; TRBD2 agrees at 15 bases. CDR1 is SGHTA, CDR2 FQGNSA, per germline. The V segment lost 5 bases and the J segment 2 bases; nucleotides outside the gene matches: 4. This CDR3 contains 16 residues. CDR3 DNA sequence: TGTGCCAGCAGCACCCGGACTAGCGGGAGGGCCTACGAGCAGTACTTC. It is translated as CASSTRTSGRAYEQYF. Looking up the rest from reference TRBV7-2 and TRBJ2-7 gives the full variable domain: GAGVSQSPSNKVTEKGKDVELRCDPISGHTALYWYRQSLGQGLEFLIYFQGNSAPDKSGLPSDRFSAERTGGSVSTLTIQRTQQEDSAVYLCASSTRTSGRAYEQYFGPGTRLTVT.

The CDR3, as DNA: TGTGCCAGCAGCCGTGTTCAGGGGACCAATTCACCCCTCCACTTT. Amino acid sequence: CASSRVQGTNSPLHF. The rearrangement links TRBV14 to TRBJ1-6, with D possibly being TRBD1 (6 bases). CDR1 is SGHDN and CDR2 is FVKESK in the germline V gene. The V end lost 4 bases, the J end lost 7 bases, and 14 bases lay between the germline ends. This CDR3 region has 15 residues.

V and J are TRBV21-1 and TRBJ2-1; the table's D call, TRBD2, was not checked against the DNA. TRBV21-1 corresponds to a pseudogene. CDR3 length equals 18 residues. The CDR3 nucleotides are TGTGCCAGCAGCTTCGGGACTAGCGGCAATGCCCTGTACAATGAGCAGTTCTTC. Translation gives CASSFGTSGNALYNEQFF.

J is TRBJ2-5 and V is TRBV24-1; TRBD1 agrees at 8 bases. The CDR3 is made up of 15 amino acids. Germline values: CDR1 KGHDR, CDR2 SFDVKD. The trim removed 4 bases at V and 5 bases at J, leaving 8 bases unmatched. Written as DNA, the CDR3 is TGTGCCACCAGTGAGCCTAGGGACAGGTCGGAGACCCAGTACTTC. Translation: CATSEPRDRSETQYF.

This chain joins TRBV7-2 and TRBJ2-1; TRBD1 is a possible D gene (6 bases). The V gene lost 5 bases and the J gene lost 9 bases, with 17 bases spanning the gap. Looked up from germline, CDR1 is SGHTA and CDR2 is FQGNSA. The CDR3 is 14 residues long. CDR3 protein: CASSQVPGQIEQFF. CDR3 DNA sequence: TGTGCCAGCAGCCAGGTCCCGGGACAAATTGAGCAGTTCTTC. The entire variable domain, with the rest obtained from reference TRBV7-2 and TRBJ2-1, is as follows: GAGVSQSPSNKVTEKGKDVELRCDPISGHTALYWYRQSLGQGLEFLIYFQGNSAPDKSGLPSDRFSAERTGGSVSTLTIQRTQQEDSAVYLCASSQVPGQIEQFFGPGTRLTVL.

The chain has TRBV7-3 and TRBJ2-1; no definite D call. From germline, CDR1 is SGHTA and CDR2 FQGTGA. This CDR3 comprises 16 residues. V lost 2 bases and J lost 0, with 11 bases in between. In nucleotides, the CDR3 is TGTGCCAGCAGCTTACTCGGGTTAAACTCCTACAATGAGCAGTTCTTC. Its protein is CASSLLGLNSYNEQFF.

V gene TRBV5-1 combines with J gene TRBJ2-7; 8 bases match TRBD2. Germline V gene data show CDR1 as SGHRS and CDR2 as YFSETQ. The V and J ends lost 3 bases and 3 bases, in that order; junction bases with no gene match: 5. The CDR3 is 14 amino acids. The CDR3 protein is CASSSSGRHYEQYF. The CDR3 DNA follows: TGCGCCAGCAGCTCCAGCGGGAGACACTACGAGCAGTACTTC.

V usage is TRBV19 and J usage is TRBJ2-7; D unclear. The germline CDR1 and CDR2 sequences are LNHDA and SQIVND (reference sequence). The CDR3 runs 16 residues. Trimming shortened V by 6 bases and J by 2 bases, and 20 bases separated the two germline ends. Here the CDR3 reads CASSGSNRRLAYEQYF. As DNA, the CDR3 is TGTGCCAGTAGCGGGTCCAATAGGCGTCTCGCCTACGAGCAGTACTTC.

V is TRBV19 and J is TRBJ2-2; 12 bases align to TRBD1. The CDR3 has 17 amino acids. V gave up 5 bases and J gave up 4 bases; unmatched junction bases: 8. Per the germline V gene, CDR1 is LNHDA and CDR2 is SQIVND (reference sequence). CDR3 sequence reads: CASSRWGQGAGTGELFF. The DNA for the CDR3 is TGTGCCAGTAGTCGCTGGGGACAGGGGGCGGGCACCGGGGAGCTGTTTTTT.

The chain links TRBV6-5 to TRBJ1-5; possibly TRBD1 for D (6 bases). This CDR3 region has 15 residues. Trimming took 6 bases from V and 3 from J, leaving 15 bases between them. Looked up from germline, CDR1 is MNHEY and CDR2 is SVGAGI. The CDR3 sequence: CASSQDRSTNQPQHF. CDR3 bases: TGTGCCAGCAGCCAGGACAGATCTACCAATCAGCCCCAGCATTTT.

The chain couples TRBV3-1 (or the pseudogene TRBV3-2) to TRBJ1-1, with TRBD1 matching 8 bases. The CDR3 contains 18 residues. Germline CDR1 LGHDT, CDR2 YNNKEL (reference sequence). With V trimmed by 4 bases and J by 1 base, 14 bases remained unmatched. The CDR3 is CASSPLRTGPGGNTEAFF. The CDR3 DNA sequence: TGTGCCAGCAGCCCCTTGCGGACAGGGCCGGGGGGGAACACTGAAGCTTTCTTT.

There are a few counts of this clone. The CDR3 spells CASSYVPGQGSYTF. CDR3 in DNA: TGTGCCAGCAGTTACGTCCCGGGACAGGGAAGCTACACCTTC. The chain employs TRBV28 and TRBJ1-2; the match to TRBD1 covers 9 bases. Germline values: CDR1 MDHEN, CDR2 SYDVKM. V was pared by 4 bases and J by 9 bases, with 9 bases of the junction left unmatched. The CDR3 totals 14 residues.

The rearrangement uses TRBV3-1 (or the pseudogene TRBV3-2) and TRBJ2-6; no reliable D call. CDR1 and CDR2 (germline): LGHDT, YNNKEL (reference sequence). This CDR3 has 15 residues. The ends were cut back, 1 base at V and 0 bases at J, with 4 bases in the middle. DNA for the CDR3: TGTGCCAGCAGCCAAGGCGTCTCTGGGGCCAACGTCCTGACTTTC. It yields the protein CASSQGVSGANVLTF.